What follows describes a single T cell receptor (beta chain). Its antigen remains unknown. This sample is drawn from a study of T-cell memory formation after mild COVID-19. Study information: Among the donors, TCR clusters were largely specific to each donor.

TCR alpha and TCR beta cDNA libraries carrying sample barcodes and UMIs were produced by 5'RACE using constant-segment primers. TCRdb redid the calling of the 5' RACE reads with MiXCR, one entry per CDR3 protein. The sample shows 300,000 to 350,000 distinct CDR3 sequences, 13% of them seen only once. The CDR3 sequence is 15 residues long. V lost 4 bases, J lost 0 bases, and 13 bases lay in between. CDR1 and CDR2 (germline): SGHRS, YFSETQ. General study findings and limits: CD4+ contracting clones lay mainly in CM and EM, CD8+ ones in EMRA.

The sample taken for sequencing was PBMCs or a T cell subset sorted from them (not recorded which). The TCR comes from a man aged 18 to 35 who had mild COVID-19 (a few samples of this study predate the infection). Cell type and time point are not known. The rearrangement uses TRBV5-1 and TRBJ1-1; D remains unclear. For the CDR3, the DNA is TGCGCCAGCAGCCCGATGACAATAATGAACACTGAAGCTTTCTTT. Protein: CASSPMTIMNTEAFF.